The sequence of this T cell receptor (beta chain) was determined in a study of Graves' ophthalmopathy and Graves' hyperthyroidism. Study-level points and caveats: Ophthalmopathy cases were distinguished from stable hyperthyroidism by a 13-signature model, reaching around 88% sensitivity and roughly 80% specificity. Most expanded thyroid clonotypes above 0.001 frequency also appeared in blood.

The CDR3 totals 12 residues. V was trimmed by 3 bases and J by 4 bases, leaving 5 bases between them. Germline assignment: CDR1 SGHKS and CDR2 YYEKEE (reference sequence). Pregnant or lactating patients and those with other autoimmune diseases or uncontrolled infections were excluded. The PBMC fraction was derived from about 9.2 ml of fresh peripheral blood. This clonotype was detected only a few times. Its antigen is unknown. Amplification from RNA transcripts yielded the TCR beta CDR3 regions. First-round RT-PCR used HTBI primers; second-round multiplex PCR followed. TCRdb re-called the multiplex PCR reads with MiXCR, one entry per CDR3 protein. Of about 740,000 distinct CDR3 sequences detected, roughly 40% appear once; the ten largest clones hold 44%.

The receptor comes from an adult man with Graves' ophthalmopathy. The sample taken for sequencing was peripheral blood. The V call is TRBV5-5, the J call TRBJ1-5, with no clear D. The DNA for the CDR3 is TGTGCCAGCAGCTACCTGAATCAGCCCCAGCATTTT. It is translated as CASSYLNQPQHF.